This TCR beta chain came from a study of CD8 T cells in ankylosing spondylitis (TCRdb year 2017). Some background on the complete study: The study set out to find disease-linked TCR variants by profiling T cell receptor beta repertoires in ankylosing spondylitis patients and healthy donors. Peripheral blood was sampled, and synovial fluid was additionally collected from ankylosing spondylitis patients. The whole study cohort included about a hundred healthy donors and about two dozen ankylosing spondylitis patients. What the research found in general, with its limitations: Blood from ankylosing spondylitis patients appeared to be characterized by a TCR beta motif made up of seven or eight highly homologous amino acid variants. Some TCR beta motif variants had previously been reported in synovial fluid and blood of reactive arthritis patients, which suggested common disease-initiation mechanisms. The disease-linked clones showed a CD8+ phenotype and occurred at relatively low frequencies in peripheral blood. Significant enrichment of the disease-linked clones was reported in matched synovial fluid samples from ankylosing spondylitis patients.

The CDR3 has 16 amino acids, counting the end cysteine and phenylalanine. The kept DNA is CDR3 alone, 48 bases in frame from the first base. Via the germline V gene, CDR1 is SGHRS and CDR2 YFSETQ. This clonotype was counted ten times or more. No cognate antigen has been identified for it. Its ends do not fully match the called genes, so a read error is possible. Sequencing was carried out with an Illumina HiSeq 2500. Quantitative 5'-RACE with molecular barcodes was used to prepare TCR beta libraries. In the source study's methods: To identify disease-linked TCR variants, a new computational method was used, one built on a probabilistic model of VDJ rearrangement. Using fastp trimming at Q25 and MiXCR clonotype assembly, TCRdb reanalyzed the public sequencing data and kept in-frame beta chains. Each entry is one CDR3 protein sequence, shown with its most common DNA and genes. What appears here as the V and J calls and clone size reflects TCRdb's work, not the paper's. The sample contains about 250,000 distinct CDR3 sequences, roughly 8.2% of them found a single time. Approximately 4.8% of the sample comes from the top ten.

The receptor was derived from a female donor with ankylosing spondylitis or in good health (not recorded which). The V and J segments used are TRBV5-1 and TRBJ2-7; the D gene assignment is ambiguous. The material sequenced was blood, either unsorted or a sorted T cell fraction (not recorded which). The CDR3 reads CASSFGIDSGSYEQYF. The nucleotide sequence reads as follows: TGCGCCAGCAGCTTCGGTATCGACTCTGGATCCTATGAGCAGTACTTC.